This is a list of T cell receptor beta chains from one sample in a study of cytomegalovirus exposure and HLA in healthy donors. Libraries were prepared by immunoSEQ multiplex PCR; TCRdb keeps only in-frame clonotypes and omits some of them. The sample has some 160,000 clones, roughly 70% seen once; the top ten hold 5.4%. Sequenced: PBMCs. The receptor set was obtained from a young woman in good health and CMV-seropositive. CDR3s include the opening cysteine and the closing phenylalanine or tryptophan. The size field is filled for only some rows; it gives once, few, many or a size class.

size,J,V,CDR3
-,TRBJ1-2,TRBV29-1,CSVGNREGYGYTF
-,TRBJ1-1,TRBV19,CASSIRQGRTEAFF
-,TRBJ1-1,TRBV5-5,CASSLLGTLNTEAFF
-,TRBJ1-4,TRBV28,CASTEWTGPNEKLFF
-,TRBJ2-3,TRBV5-4,CASSRGTSGGDTQYF
-,TRBJ2-6,TRBV29-1,CSVEVVSPGANVLTF
few,TRBJ1-1,TRBV6-5,CASSEFRVTEAFF
few,TRBJ1-6,TRBV2,CASSETGPYGDSPLHF
-,TRBJ2-1,TRBV27,CASSLAGDNEQFF
-,TRBJ2-7,TRBV7-6,CASSRWPGGEQYF